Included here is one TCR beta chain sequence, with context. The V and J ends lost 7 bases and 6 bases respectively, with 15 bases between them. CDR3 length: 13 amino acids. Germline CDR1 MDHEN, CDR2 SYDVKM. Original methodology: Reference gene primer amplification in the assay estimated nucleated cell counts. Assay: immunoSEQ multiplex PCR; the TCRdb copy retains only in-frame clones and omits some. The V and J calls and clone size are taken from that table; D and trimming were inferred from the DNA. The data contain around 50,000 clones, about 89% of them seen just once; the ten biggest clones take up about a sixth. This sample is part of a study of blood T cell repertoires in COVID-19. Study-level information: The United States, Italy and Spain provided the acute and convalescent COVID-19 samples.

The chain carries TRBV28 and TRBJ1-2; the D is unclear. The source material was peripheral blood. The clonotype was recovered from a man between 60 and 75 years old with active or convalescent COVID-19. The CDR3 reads CASTLEDLHGYTF. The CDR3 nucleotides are TGTGCCAGCACCTTGGAGGACCTCCATGGCTACACCTTC.